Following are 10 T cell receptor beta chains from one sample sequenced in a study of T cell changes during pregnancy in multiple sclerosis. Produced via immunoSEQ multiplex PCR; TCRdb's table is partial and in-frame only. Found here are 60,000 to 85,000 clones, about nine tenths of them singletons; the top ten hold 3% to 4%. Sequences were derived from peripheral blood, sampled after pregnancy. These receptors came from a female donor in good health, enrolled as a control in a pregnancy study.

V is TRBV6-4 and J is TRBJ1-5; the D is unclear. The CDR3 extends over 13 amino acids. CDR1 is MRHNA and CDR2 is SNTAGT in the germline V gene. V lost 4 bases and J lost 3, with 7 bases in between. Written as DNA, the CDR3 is TGTGCCAGCAGTGGAGAGGTCAATCAGCCCCAGCATTTT. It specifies CASSGEVNQPQHF.

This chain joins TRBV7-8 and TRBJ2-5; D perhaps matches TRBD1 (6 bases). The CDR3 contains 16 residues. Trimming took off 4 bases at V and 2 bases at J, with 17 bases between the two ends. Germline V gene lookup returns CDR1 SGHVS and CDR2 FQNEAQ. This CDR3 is CASSSQTGGSQETQYF. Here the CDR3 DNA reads TGTGCCAGCAGCTCCCAGACAGGAGGTTCACAAGAGACCCAGTACTTC.

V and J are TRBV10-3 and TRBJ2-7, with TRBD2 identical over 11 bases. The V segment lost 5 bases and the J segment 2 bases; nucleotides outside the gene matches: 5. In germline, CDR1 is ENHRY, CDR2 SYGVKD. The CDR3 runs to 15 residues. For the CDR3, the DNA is TGTGCCATCAGTACGGGACTAGCGGCACCCTACGAGCAGTACTTC. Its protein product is CAISTGLAAPYEQYF.

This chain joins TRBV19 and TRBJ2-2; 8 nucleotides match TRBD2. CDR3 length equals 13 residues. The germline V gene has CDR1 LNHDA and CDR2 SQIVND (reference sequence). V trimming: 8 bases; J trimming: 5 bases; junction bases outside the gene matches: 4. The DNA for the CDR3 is TGTGCCAGTGGCGGGGGGTGGACCGGGGAGCTGTTTTTT. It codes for CASGGGWTGELFF.

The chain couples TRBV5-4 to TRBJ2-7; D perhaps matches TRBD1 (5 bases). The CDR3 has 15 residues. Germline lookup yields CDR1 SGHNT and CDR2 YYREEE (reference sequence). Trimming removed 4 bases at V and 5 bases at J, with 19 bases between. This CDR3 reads CASSRAAGAMDEQYF. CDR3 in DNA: TGTGCCAGCAGCCGAGCCGCTGGGGCTATGGACGAGCAGTACTTC.

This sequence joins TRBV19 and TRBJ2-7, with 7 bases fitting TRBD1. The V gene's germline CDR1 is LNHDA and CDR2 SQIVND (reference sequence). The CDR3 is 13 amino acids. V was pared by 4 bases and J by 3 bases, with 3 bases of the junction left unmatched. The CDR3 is CASSTRTGYEQYF. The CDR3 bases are TGTGCCAGTAGTACTCGGACAGGCTACGAGCAGTACTTC.

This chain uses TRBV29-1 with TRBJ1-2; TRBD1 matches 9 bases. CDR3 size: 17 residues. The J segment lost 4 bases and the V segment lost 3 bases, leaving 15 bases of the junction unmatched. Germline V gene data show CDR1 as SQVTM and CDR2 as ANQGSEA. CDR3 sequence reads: CSVDSGQGIGGAYGYTF. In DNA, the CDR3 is TGCAGCGTTGATTCGGGACAGGGCATCGGAGGGGCCTATGGCTACACCTTC.

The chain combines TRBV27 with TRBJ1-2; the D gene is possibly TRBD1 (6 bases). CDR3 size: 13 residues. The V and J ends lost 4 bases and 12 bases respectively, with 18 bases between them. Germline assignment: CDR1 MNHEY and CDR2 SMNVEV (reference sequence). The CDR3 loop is CASSSNGLGAHTF. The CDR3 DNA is TGTGCCAGCAGTTCAAATGGACTGGGGGCTCACACCTTC.

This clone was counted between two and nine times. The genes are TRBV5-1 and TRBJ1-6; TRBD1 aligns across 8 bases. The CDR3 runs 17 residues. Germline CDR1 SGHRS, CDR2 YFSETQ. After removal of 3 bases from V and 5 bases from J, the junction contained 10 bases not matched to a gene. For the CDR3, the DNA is TGCGCCAGCAGCTCAAACAGGGGGGGGCCGAATAATTCACCCCTCCACTTT. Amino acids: CASSSNRGGPNNSPLHF.

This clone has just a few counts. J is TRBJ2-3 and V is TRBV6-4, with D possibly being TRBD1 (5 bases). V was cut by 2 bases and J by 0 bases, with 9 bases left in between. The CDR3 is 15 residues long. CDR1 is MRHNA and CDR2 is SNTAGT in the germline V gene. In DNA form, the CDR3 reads TGTGCCAGCAGTGACAGGGCAGGGAGCACAGATACGCAGTATTTT. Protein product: CASSDRAGSTDTQYF.